Listed here are 29 T cell receptor beta chains from one sample, sequenced in a study of cytomegalovirus exposure and HLA in healthy donors. PCR employed 60 Vbeta and 13 Jbeta primers. Repertoires were generated with immunoSEQ multiplex PCR, while TCRdb's copy carries only in-frame clones and drops some. Here the sample spans more than 95,000 clones, roughly 70% being singletons. Sequencing was performed on PBMCs. All receptors come from a woman aged 50 to 65 in good health and CMV-seropositive.

V is TRBV11-1 and J is TRBJ1-1, with 7 bases identical to TRBD1. V shed 5 bases and J 2 bases; nucleotides not matched to a gene: 8. The CDR3 runs 15 residues. Germline CDR1 is SGHAT and CDR2 is FQDESV (reference sequence). The chain's CDR3 is CASSPDRGGNTEAFF. In DNA form, the CDR3 reads TGTGCCAGCAGCCCCGACAGAGGGGGCAACACTGAAGCTTTCTTT.

The J gene is TRBJ2-1, the V gene TRBV7-2; 7 bases align to TRBD2. CDR3 size: 15 residues. With 0 bases clipped from V and 5 bases from J, the junction kept 4 bases outside the gene matches. Germline CDR1 is SGHTA and CDR2 is FQGNSA. CDR3 in amino acids: CASSLARGLNNEQFF. CDR3 nucleotides: TGTGCCAGCAGCTTAGCGCGGGGACTAAACAATGAGCAGTTCTTC. Variable domain in full (rest from reference TRBV7-2 and TRBJ2-1): GAGVSQSPSNKVTEKGKDVELRCDPISGHTALYWYRQSLGQGLEFLIYFQGNSAPDKSGLPSDRFSAERTGGSVSTLTIQRTQQEDSAVYLCASSLARGLNNEQFFGPGTRLTVL.

The rearrangement joins TRBV2 to TRBJ2-5; 7 positions match TRBD1. The CDR3 totals 13 residues. Germline CDR1 SNHLY, CDR2 FYNNEI. The junction had 2 bases not matched to a gene; V was cut back by 6 bases and J by 1 base. The CDR3 loop is CASRGTAQETQYF. The CDR3 DNA follows: TGTGCCAGCAGGGGGACAGCCCAAGAGACCCAGTACTTC.

The rearrangement joins TRBV5-4 to TRBJ2-2, with D maybe TRBD2 (6 bases). The CDR3 extends over 14 amino acids. Germline V lookup: CDR1 SGHNT, CDR2 YYREEE (reference sequence). V lost 0 bases and J 5 bases, leaving 8 bases between the germline ends. DNA for the CDR3: TGTGCCAGCAGCTTGGTGGAGGGGACCGGGGAGCTGTTTTTT. Its translation: CASSLVEGTGELFF.

This clone was seen at least ten times. This sequence joins TRBV11-3 and TRBJ1-5; D not certain. Germline loops: CDR1 SGHNT, CDR2 YENEEA. The CDR3 runs to 14 residues. V was cut by 4 bases and J by 2 bases, with 9 bases left in between. The CDR3 DNA follows: TGTGCCAGCAGCTCCCTCACACGCAATCAGCCCCAGCATTTT. Its translation: CASSSLTRNQPQHF.

CDR3 in amino acids: CASSLVTGNNSPLHF. The CDR3 coding sequence is TGCGCCAGCAGCTTGGTTACAGGGAATAATTCACCCCTCCACTTT. This rearrangement joins TRBV5-1 to TRBJ1-6, with D possibly TRBD1 on 6 matching bases. The CDR3 covers 15 residues. V lost 0 bases and J 5 bases, leaving 9 bases between the germline ends. CDR1 and CDR2 (germline): SGHRS, YFSETQ.

This clone was counted only a few times. The chain recombines TRBV18 with TRBJ2-3; tentative D call: TRBD2 (6 bases). Germline CDR1 is KGHSH and CDR2 is LQKENI. The CDR3 is 14 amino acids. Trimming removed 5 bases from V and 1 base from J, with 10 bases in between. CDR3 loop: CASSAQRGTDTQYF. CDR3 nucleotides: TGTGCCAGCTCAGCACAGCGGGGCACAGATACGCAGTATTTT.

This rearrangement joins TRBV9 to TRBJ1-1; 9 bases line up with TRBD1. Germline CDR1 reads SGDLS; CDR2 reads YYNGEE. V lost 0 bases, J lost 8 bases, and 2 bases stayed unmatched. This CDR3 is 13 amino acids long. The CDR3 DNA reads as TGTGCCAGCAGCGTAGGACAGGGGGTAGAAGCTTTCTTT. Residues: CASSVGQGVEAFF.

The chain uses TRBV29-1 and TRBJ2-1; 7 nucleotides match TRBD2. The CDR3 length is 13 residues. CDR1 and CDR2 (germline): SQVTM, ANQGSEA. V dropped 4 bases and J dropped 5; count of bases not matched to a gene: 5. The CDR3 DNA follows: TGCAGCGTTGGGGGGACTACCAACAATGAGCAGTTCTTC. Translating it yields CSVGGTTNNEQFF.

CDR3 DNA sequence: TGTGCCAGCTCACCGTACAACACAGATGGCTACACCTTC. This translates into CASSPYNTDGYTF. The chain is built from TRBV18 and TRBJ1-2, with D unresolved. Trimming stripped 3 bases from V and 6 bases from J, with 11 bases between. From germline, CDR1 is KGHSH and CDR2 LQKENI. This CDR3 contains 13 residues.

This clone was seen only a few times. The V call is TRBV7-9, the J call TRBJ1-4, with D tentatively TRBD1 (6 bases). Germline V gene lookup returns CDR1 SEHNR and CDR2 FQNEAQ (reference sequence). The germline V and J ends were trimmed by 3 bases and 1 base, with 6 bases remaining between them. The CDR3 runs 14 residues. The CDR3 DNA is TGTGCCAGCAGCTTCAGGGGAACTAATGAAAAACTGTTTTTT. The encoded protein is CASSFRGTNEKLFF.

CDR3 protein: CASSVAGQGTYNEQFF. The CDR3 nucleotides read TGTGCCAGCAGCGTAGCGGGACAGGGGACCTACAATGAGCAGTTCTTC. The V gene is TRBV9, the J gene TRBJ2-1; TRBD1 matches 10 bases. Germline assignment: CDR1 SGDLS and CDR2 YYNGEE. The CDR3 covers 16 residues. Germline trimming cut 0 bases from V and 2 bases from J; bases unmatched to any gene: 2. The variable domain in full, with the rest retrieved from reference TRBV9 and TRBJ2-1, is DSGVTQTPKHLITATGQRVTLRCSPRSGDLSVYWYQQSLDQGLQFLIQYYNGEERAKGNILERFSAQQFPDLHSELNLSSLELGDSALYFCASSVAGQGTYNEQFFGPGTRLTVL.

The chain employs TRBV5-4 and TRBJ2-5, with 9 bases aligning to TRBD2. The CDR3 runs 14 residues. V was clipped by 2 bases and J by 4 bases; unmatched bases: 3. Germline V gene lookup returns CDR1 SGHNT and CDR2 YYREEE (reference sequence). The CDR3 DNA reads TGTGCCAGCAGCTTAGGGGGACTAGCAGAGACCCAGTACTTC. Encoded protein: CASSLGGLAETQYF.

A word on this clone: The junction departs from the called germline gene at one end, perhaps through a read error. Other DNA sequences in this specimen translate into the identical CDR3. The chain recombines TRBV7-9 with TRBJ1-6, with 12 nucleotides matching TRBD1. This CDR3 spans 15 amino acids. Per the germline V gene, CDR1 is SEHNR and CDR2 is FQNEAQ (reference sequence). DNA of the CDR3: TGTGCCAGCAGCAAAGGGACAGGGGGCAATTCCCCCCTCCACTTT. It codes for CASSKGTGGNSPLHF. Variable domain in full (rest from reference TRBV7-9 and TRBJ1-6): DTGVSQNPRHKITKRGQNVTFRCDPISEHNRLYWYRQTLGQGPEFLTYFQNEAQLEKSRLLSDRFSAERPKGSFSTLEIQRTEQGDSAMYLCASSKGTGGNSPLHFGNGTRLTVT.

This clone was detected only a few times. Additional DNA sequences in this sample encode the identical CDR3. The rearrangement joins TRBV28 to TRBJ2-2, with a possible D match to TRBD2 (5 bases). CDR3 size: 13 residues. CDR1 is MDHEN, CDR2 SYDVKM, per germline. Trimming pared 4 bases from V and 5 bases from J, leaving 8 bases between. The CDR3 nucleotides are TGTGCCAGCAGTTCCCGGGGTACCGGGGAGCTGTTTTTT. Its protein product is CASSSRGTGELFF.

This chain connects TRBV7-9 to TRBJ1-2, with D unclear. Germline assignment: CDR1 SEHNR and CDR2 FQNEAQ (reference sequence). V lost 1 base and J lost 5, with 14 bases in between. The CDR3 loop spans 15 amino acids. The CDR3 nucleotides read TGTGCCAGCAGCTTAGATGGCAGTTCTTCTTATGGCTACACCTTC. Its translation is CASSLDGSSSYGYTF.

The chain joins TRBV28 to TRBJ1-2; 10 positions agree with TRBD1. Germline V lookup: CDR1 MDHEN, CDR2 SYDVKM. With V trimmed by 5 bases and J by 8 bases, 11 bases remained unmatched. This CDR3 is built from 15 residues. CDR3 bases: TGTGCCAGCAGTCCAAGGACAGGGGGTGAAGAGGGCTACACCTTC. This sequence encodes CASSPRTGGEEGYTF.

The V gene is TRBV30, the J gene TRBJ2-2; weak D call: TRBD2 (7 bases). This CDR3 contains 16 residues. With 4 bases removed from V and 7 bases from J, the gap between germline ends came to 22 bases. Per the germline V gene, CDR1 is GTSNPN and CDR2 is SVGIG (reference sequence). The CDR3 DNA follows: TGTGCCTGGACCTTGCGGGAGTCTTTAGGGGGCGGGGAGCTGTTTTTT. It translates to CAWTLRESLGGGELFF.

V gene TRBV7-7 combines with J gene TRBJ2-1, with no clear D. Trimming took 5 bases from V and 6 from J, leaving 8 bases between them. Germline CDR1 is SSHAT and CDR2 is FNYEAQ (reference sequence). The CDR3 length is 12 residues. CDR3 amino acids: CASSPLFNEQFF. CDR3 DNA: TGTGCCAGCAGCCCCCTTTTCAATGAGCAGTTCTTC. The full variable domain, its missing parts supplied by reference TRBV7-7 and TRBJ2-1, is GAGVSQSPRYKVTKRGQDVTLRCDPISSHATLYWYQQALGQGPEFLTYFNYEAQPDKSGLPSDRFSAERPEGSISTLTIQRTEQRDSAMYRCASSPLFNEQFFGPGTRLTVL.

This clone was detected once. The chain employs TRBV30 and TRBJ2-3, with 12 bases identical to TRBD2. V trimming: 3 bases; J trimming: 3 bases; junction bases outside the gene matches: 4. The CDR3 covers 15 residues. Germline assignment: CDR1 GTSNPN and CDR2 SVGIG (reference sequence). CDR3 in DNA: TGTGCCTGGAGACTAGCGGGAGGTTGGACAGATACGCAGTATTTT. Translation: CAWRLAGGWTDTQYF.

The chain carries TRBV5-1 and TRBJ2-3, with 7 bases identical to TRBD2. This CDR3 has 15 residues. Germline CDR1 and CDR2: SGHRS and YFSETQ. After removal of 0 bases from V and 1 base from J, the junction contained 2 bases not matched to a gene. CDR3 nucleotides: TGCGCCAGCAGCTTGGATCTAGCGGGCACAGATACGCAGTATTTT. It codes for CASSLDLAGTDTQYF.

The chain joins TRBV6-1 to TRBJ1-2; D is unclear. Germline CDR1 is MNHNS and CDR2 is SASEGT. This CDR3 is built from 13 residues. The V and J ends lost 4 bases and 7 bases respectively, with 13 bases between them. The CDR3 reads CASSATHSGGYTF. The CDR3 bases are TGTGCCAGCAGTGCAACACATTCGGGTGGCTACACCTTC.

There are a few counts of this clone. Within the sample, other DNA sequences also encode this same CDR3. CDR3 sequence reads: CAWKEASRTYNEQFF. In DNA form, the CDR3 reads TGTGCCTGGAAAGAGGCTAGCCGCACCTACAATGAGCAGTTCTTC. This chain joins TRBV30 and TRBJ2-1; perhaps TRBD2 as D (5 bases). Germline V CDR1 and CDR2: GTSNPN, SVGIG (reference sequence). The V end lost 4 bases, the J end lost 2 bases, and 15 bases lay between the germline ends. This CDR3 spans 15 amino acids.

The rearrangement uses TRBV7-2 and TRBJ1-5, with D perhaps matching TRBD1 (5 bases). Trimming stripped 3 bases from V and 9 bases from J, with 12 bases between. CDR3 size: 13 residues. Germline V lookup: CDR1 SGHTA, CDR2 FQGNSA. CDR3 nucleotide sequence: TGTGCCAGCAGCTTTGGAGGGGTGCGGCCCCAGCATTTT. Translating it yields CASSFGGVRPQHF.

The V and J genes are TRBV28 and TRBJ1-6; 12 nucleotides align to TRBD1. V gave up 5 bases and J gave up 0 bases; unmatched junction bases: 8. This CDR3 spans 19 amino acids. Germline assignment: CDR1 MDHEN and CDR2 SYDVKM. The CDR3: CASSDTGTGGPSYNSPLHF. As DNA, the CDR3 is TGTGCCAGCAGTGACACCGGGACAGGGGGCCCCTCCTATAATTCACCCCTCCACTTT.

V gene TRBV7-6 combines with J gene TRBJ1-1, with a possible D match to TRBD1 (5 bases). CDR3 length: 17 residues. The germline V gene encodes CDR1 SGHVS and CDR2 FNYEAQ. V lost 1 base, J lost 6 bases, and 21 bases lay in between. The CDR3 reads CASSLVRLSGDNAEAFF. CDR3 in DNA: TGTGCCAGCAGCTTAGTAAGGCTATCGGGGGATAACGCTGAAGCTTTCTTT.

The chain uses TRBV27 and TRBJ2-2; 8 nucleotides align to TRBD1. The CDR3 extends over 15 amino acids. V was clipped by 1 base and J by 6 bases; unmatched bases: 4. Per germline, CDR1 MNHEY and CDR2 SMNVEV (reference sequence). CDR3 sequence (DNA): TGTGCCAGCAGTTTATTCCGGACAGGGTCCGGGGAGCTGTTTTTT. The encoded protein is CASSLFRTGSGELFF.

V usage is TRBV7-2 and J usage is TRBJ1-6; D gene unclear. The CDR3 consists of 12 residues. Germline CDR1 SGHTA, CDR2 FQGNSA. Trimming shortened V by 1 base and J by 13 bases, and 8 bases separated the two germline ends. CDR3 bases: TGTGCCAGCAGCTTAGATTCCATCCCCCTCCACTTT. This translates into CASSLDSIPLHF.

The CDR3 spells CATSRGGEGMNTEAFF. CDR3 nucleotides: TGTGCCACCAGCAGAGGGGGAGAGGGCATGAACACTGAAGCTTTCTTT. The chain employs TRBV15 and TRBJ1-1; no firm D call. The CDR3 spans 16 residues. With 1 base removed from V and 0 bases from J, the gap between germline ends came to 12 bases. The germline V gene encodes CDR1 LNHNV and CDR2 YYDKDF (reference sequence).